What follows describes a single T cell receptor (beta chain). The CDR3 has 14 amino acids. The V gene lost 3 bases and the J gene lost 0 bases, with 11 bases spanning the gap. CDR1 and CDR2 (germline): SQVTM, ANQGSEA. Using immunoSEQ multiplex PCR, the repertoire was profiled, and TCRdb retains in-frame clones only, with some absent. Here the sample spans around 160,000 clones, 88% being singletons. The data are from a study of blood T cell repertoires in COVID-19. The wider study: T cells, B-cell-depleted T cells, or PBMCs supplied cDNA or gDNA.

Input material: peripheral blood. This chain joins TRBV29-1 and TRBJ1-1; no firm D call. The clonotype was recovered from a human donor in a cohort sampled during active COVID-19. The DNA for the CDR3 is TGCAGCGTTGATGGCGGCAGAGTGAACACTGAAGCTTTCTTT. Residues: CSVDGGRVNTEAFF.